This paragraph reports one T cell receptor beta chain. This entry comes from a study of cytomegalovirus exposure and HLA in healthy donors. Clones were read by immunoSEQ multiplex PCR, and TCRdb kept only the in-frame ones, dropping some. The table lists around 91,000 clones, 80% to 95% of them singletons. The material sequenced was PBMCs. The TCR sequence derives from a woman in her thirties in good health and CMV-seropositive.

The CDR3 region has the DNA TGTGCCAGCAGCGTCCTGGACAGGGGACAGACCCAGTACTTC. Protein sequence: CASSVLDRGQTQYF. This chain connects TRBV5-8 to TRBJ2-5; 9 positions agree with TRBD1. Germline V gene data show CDR1 as SGHTS and CDR2 as YDEGEE. The CDR3 totals 14 residues. V lost 4 bases to trimming and J lost 6 bases; unmatched junction nucleotides: 7.